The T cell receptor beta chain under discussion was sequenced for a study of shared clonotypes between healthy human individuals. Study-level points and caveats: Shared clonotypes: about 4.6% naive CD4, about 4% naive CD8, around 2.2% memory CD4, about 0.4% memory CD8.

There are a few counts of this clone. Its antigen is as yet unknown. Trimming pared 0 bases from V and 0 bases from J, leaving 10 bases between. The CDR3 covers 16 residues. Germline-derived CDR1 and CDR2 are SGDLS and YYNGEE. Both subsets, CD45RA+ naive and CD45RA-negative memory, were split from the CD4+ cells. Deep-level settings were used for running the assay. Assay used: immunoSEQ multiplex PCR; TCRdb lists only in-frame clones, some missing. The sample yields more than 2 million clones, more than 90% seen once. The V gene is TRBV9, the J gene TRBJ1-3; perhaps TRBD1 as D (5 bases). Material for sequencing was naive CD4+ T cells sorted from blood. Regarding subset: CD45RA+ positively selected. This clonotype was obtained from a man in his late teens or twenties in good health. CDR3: CASSVERTNSGNTIYF. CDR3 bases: TGTGCCAGCAGCGTAGAGAGGACAAACTCTGGAAACACCATATATTTT.